Listed here are 31 T cell receptor beta chains from one sample, sequenced in a study of CXCR3-negative and CXCR3-positive naive CD8 T cells. The libraries of TRB cDNA were prepared using 5' RACE with UMI labels. TCRdb derives one entry per CDR3 protein from the 5' RACE reads, leaving out DNA. The listing contains under 85,000 distinct CDR3 sequences. The sample was naive CXCR3- CD8+ T cells from blood. Regarding subset: CD45RO-CCR7+CD27+CD95- naive CD8+ T cells lacking CXCR3 (TNR3-). Source of these receptors: a human donor in good health. Some clones in this sample may be carry-over from other donors' samples.

The chain couples TRBV14 to TRBJ2-1. Germline V gives CDR1 SGHDN, CDR2 FVKESK. This CDR3 spans 13 amino acids. The CDR3 sequence is CASSQVRFDEQFF.

The chain carries TRBV28 and TRBJ2-6. The CDR3 has 15 residues. Looked up from germline, CDR1 is MDHEN and CDR2 is SYDVKM. The CDR3 spells CASSSLISGANVLTF.

This rearrangement joins TRBV29-1 to TRBJ1-4; TCRdb designates TRBD1, a call that cannot be tested without DNA. Looked up from germline, CDR1 is SQVTM and CDR2 is ANQGSEA. The CDR3 length is 13 residues. Here the CDR3 reads CSVEGTGQGGLFF.

The rearrangement joins TRBV7-9 to TRBJ2-7; the D call of TRBD1 rests on TCRdb alone, since no DNA is present to check it. This CDR3 region has 13 residues. The V gene's germline CDR1 is SEHNR and CDR2 FQNEAQ (reference sequence). The CDR3 loop is CASSPPTQDEQYF.

V gene TRBV9 combines with J gene TRBJ2-7; the D call of TRBD1 rests on TCRdb alone, since no DNA is present to check it. Germline CDR1 SGDLS, CDR2 YYNGEE. The CDR3 totals 15 residues. The CDR3 loop reads CASSVALGVEYEQYF.

The chain uses TRBV19 and TRBJ2-1; TCRdb designates TRBD1, a call that cannot be tested without DNA. The CDR3 has 12 residues. The germline V gene has CDR1 LNHDA and CDR2 SQIVND (reference sequence). The CDR3 sequence: CASSIGGHQQFF. The variable domain in full, with the rest retrieved from reference TRBV19 and TRBJ2-1, is DGGITQSPKYLFRKEGQNVTLSCEQNLNHDAMYWYRQDPGQGLRLIYYSQIVNDFQKGDIAEGYSVSREKKESFPLTVTSAQKNPTAFYLCASSIGGHQQFFGPGTRLTVL.

The CDR3 reads CASSLSGGAWSNQPQHF. This chain links TRBV7-8 with TRBJ1-5; the TCRdb call, TRBD1, lacks DNA for checking. In germline, CDR1 is SGHVS, CDR2 FQNEAQ. The CDR3 is made up of 17 amino acids.

The chain combines TRBV4-1 with TRBJ1-5; checking the TCRdb D call of TRBD1 is not possible without DNA. The CDR3 covers 16 residues. CDR1 MGHRA and CDR2 YSYEKL come from the germline V gene. The CDR3: CASSQHRVASNQPQHF.

The chain carries TRBV10-3 and TRBJ2-1; lacking DNA, the TRBD2 call made by TCRdb goes unchecked. The CDR3 has 15 amino acids. Germline V CDR1 and CDR2: ENHRY, SYGVKD. The CDR3 protein is CAISEGLARSNEQFF.

The gene calls are TRBV12-3 or TRBV12-4 and TRBJ2-2; the D gene TCRdb calls, TRBD2, cannot be checked with no DNA. The CDR3 has 15 residues. CDR3 in amino acids: CASSLSAANTGELFF.

The rearrangement links TRBV5-1 to TRBJ2-7; TCRdb's assignment of TRBD1 cannot be checked, as there is no DNA. Germline V gene lookup returns CDR1 SGHRS and CDR2 YFSETQ. The CDR3 runs 14 residues. CDR3 protein: CASSLNGGDYEQYF.

The chain is built from TRBV9 and TRBJ2-3. The CDR3 has 13 residues. In germline, CDR1 is SGDLS, CDR2 YYNGEE. Here the CDR3 reads CASTSATADTQYF.

The rearrangement uses TRBV14 and TRBJ1-1. Germline assignment: CDR1 SGHDN and CDR2 FVKESK. The CDR3 contains 13 residues. CDR3 sequence: CASRPVMNTEAFF.

The chain carries TRBV9 and TRBJ1-1; the TCRdb D gene call, TRBD1, has no DNA to confirm it. CDR3 size: 16 residues. Germline lookup yields CDR1 SGDLS and CDR2 YYNGEE. This CDR3 is CASSVEGSYRETEAFF.

This chain uses TRBV7-9 with TRBJ2-1; the D call of TRBD1 rests on TCRdb alone, since no DNA is present to check it. The CDR3 has 15 amino acids. Germline CDR1 and CDR2: SEHNR and FQNEAQ (reference sequence). The CDR3 sequence: CASSQRGDNYNEQFF.

The chain links TRBV7-9 to TRBJ2-7; the D call of TRBD1 rests on TCRdb alone, since no DNA is present to check it. The V gene's germline CDR1 is SEHNR and CDR2 FQNEAQ (reference sequence). This CDR3 spans 17 amino acids. CDR3 sequence reads: CASSPSGPGRLIYEQYF.

V gene TRBV20-1 combines with J gene TRBJ2-5; with no DNA, the TCRdb D assignment of TRBD1 cannot be verified. There are 16 residues in the CDR3. CDR1 is DFQATT and CDR2 is SNEGSKA in the germline V gene (reference sequence). CDR3 sequence reads: CSVSLLDRPNWGTQYF.

The rearrangement uses TRBV4-3 and TRBJ2-1; TCRdb lists TRBD1, though no DNA is available to test this call. There are 17 residues in the CDR3. CDR1 and CDR2 from the germline V gene are LGHNA and YSLEER. CDR3: CASSQDGNGGTYNEQFF.

The genes are TRBV29-1 and TRBJ2-1; TCRdb indicates TRBD1, and absent DNA this call remains unverified. This CDR3 region has 12 residues. Looked up from germline, CDR1 is SQVTM and CDR2 is ANQGSEA. The CDR3 region is CSVADNYNEQFF.

The chain's CDR3 is CSVDPGQGYQETQYF. The chain has TRBV29-1 and TRBJ2-5; lacking DNA, the TRBD1 call made by TCRdb goes unchecked. The CDR3 loop spans 15 amino acids. In germline, CDR1 is SQVTM, CDR2 ANQGSEA.

V gene TRBV3-1 combines with J gene TRBJ2-7. Per the germline V gene, CDR1 is LGHDT and CDR2 is YNNKEL (reference sequence). The CDR3 covers 13 residues. The CDR3 spells CASSQGSTYEQYF.

The chain links TRBV19 to TRBJ1-1; TCRdb's D gene call, TRBD1, goes unchecked for lack of DNA. There are 12 residues in the CDR3. Per germline, CDR1 LNHDA and CDR2 SQIVND (reference sequence). The CDR3 protein is CASSIMGPAAFF.

The chain is built from TRBV25-1 and TRBJ2-1. The CDR3 runs 13 residues. CDR1 is MGHDK, CDR2 SYGVNS, per germline. The CDR3 loop is CASRDRAYNEQFF. The full variable domain, in which reference TRBV25-1 and TRBJ2-1 provide the parts outside the CDR3, is EADIYQTPRYLVIGTGKKITLECSQTMGHDKMYWYQQDPGMELHLIHYSYGVNSTEKGDLSSESTVSRIRTEHFPLTLESARPSHTSQYLCASRDRAYNEQFFGPGTRLTVL.

The chain links TRBV20-1 to TRBJ1-1; TCRdb's D call of TRBD1 is untestable without DNA. CDR3 length equals 14 residues. Germline lookup yields CDR1 DFQATT and CDR2 SNEGSKA (reference sequence). The chain's CDR3 is CSARDRGQGTGAFF.

The gene calls are TRBV5-1 and TRBJ1-1; no DNA is available, so the TRBD1 call from TCRdb remains unchecked. In germline, CDR1 is SGHRS, CDR2 YFSETQ. CDR3 size: 13 residues. CDR3 protein: CASSPNRATEAFF.

V gene TRBV7-9 combines with J gene TRBJ2-1; TCRdb reports TRBD2, a call that lacks DNA to check it against. CDR1 is SEHNR, CDR2 FQNEAQ, per germline (reference sequence). There are 15 residues in the CDR3. This CDR3 reads CASSPRGSSYNEQFF.

The chain uses TRBV29-1 and TRBJ2-2; the TCRdb call, TRBD1, lacks DNA for checking. Per the germline V gene, CDR1 is SQVTM and CDR2 is ANQGSEA. CDR3 length equals 12 residues. This CDR3 reads CSVVGGTGELFF.

The genes are TRBV7-9 and TRBJ1-2; TCRdb selects TRBD1, and the lack of DNA leaves this call unchecked. Germline V lookup: CDR1 SEHNR, CDR2 FQNEAQ (reference sequence). The CDR3 is made up of 15 amino acids. CDR3 loop: CASSSGPGTNYGYTF.

The chain recombines TRBV4-1 with TRBJ1-1. This CDR3 has 13 amino acids. Germline values: CDR1 MGHRA, CDR2 YSYEKL. The CDR3 sequence is CASSRGVNTEAFF.

The rearrangement links TRBV27 to TRBJ2-7; TCRdb gives TRBD1 as the D gene, but with no DNA this cannot be confirmed. CDR1 and CDR2 from the germline V gene are MNHEY and SMNVEV (reference sequence). CDR3 size: 14 residues. CDR3 amino acids: CASSFGGGRKEQYF.

The CDR3 protein is CASRSWVMEQFF. The chain has TRBV10-1 and TRBJ2-1. Germline V gives CDR1 WNHNN, CDR2 SYGVQD (reference sequence). The CDR3 is 12 residues long.